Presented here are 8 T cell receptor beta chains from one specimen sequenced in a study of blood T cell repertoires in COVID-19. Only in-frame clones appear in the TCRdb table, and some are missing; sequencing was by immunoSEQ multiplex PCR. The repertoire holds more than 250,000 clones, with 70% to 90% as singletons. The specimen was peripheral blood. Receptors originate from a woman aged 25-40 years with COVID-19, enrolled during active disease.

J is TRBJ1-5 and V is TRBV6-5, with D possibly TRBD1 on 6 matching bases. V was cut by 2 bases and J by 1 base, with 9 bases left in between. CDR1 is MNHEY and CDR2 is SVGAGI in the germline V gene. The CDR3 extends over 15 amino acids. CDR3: CASSYGGASNQPQHF. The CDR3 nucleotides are TGTGCCAGCAGTTACGGGGGGGCGAGCAATCAGCCCCAGCATTTT.

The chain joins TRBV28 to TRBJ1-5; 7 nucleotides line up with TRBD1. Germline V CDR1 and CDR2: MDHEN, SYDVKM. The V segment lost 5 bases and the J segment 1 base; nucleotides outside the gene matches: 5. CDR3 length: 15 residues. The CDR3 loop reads CASSSPQGSNQPQHF. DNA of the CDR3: TGTGCCAGCAGTAGTCCACAGGGGAGCAATCAGCCCCAGCATTTT.

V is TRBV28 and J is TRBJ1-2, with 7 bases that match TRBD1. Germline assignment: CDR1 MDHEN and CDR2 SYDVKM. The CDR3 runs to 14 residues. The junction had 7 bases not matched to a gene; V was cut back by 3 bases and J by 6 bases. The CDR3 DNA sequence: TGTGCCAGCAGTTTCATAGGACAGGTCCATGGCTACACCTTC. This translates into CASSFIGQVHGYTF.

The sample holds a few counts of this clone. For the CDR3, the DNA is TGTGCCAGCAGCCCATACCCGGGGACTGAAGCTTTCTTT. This sequence encodes CASSPYPGTEAFF. The chain is built from TRBV12-3 or TRBV12-4 and TRBJ1-1, with D uncertain. The V and J ends lost 6 bases and 5 bases respectively, with 13 bases between them. There are 13 residues in the CDR3.

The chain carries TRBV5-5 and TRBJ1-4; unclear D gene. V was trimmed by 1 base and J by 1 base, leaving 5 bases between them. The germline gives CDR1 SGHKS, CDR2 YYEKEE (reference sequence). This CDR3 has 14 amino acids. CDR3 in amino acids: CASSLLVTNEKLFF. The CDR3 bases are TGTGCCAGCAGCTTGTTAGTAACTAATGAAAAACTGTTTTTT.

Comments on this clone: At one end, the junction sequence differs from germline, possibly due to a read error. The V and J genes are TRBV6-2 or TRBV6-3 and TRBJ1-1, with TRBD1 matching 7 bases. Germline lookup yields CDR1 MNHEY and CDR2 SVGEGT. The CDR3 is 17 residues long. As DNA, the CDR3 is TGTGCCAGCAGTTACCACCCCCCCTCCGACAGGGTAAATGAAACTTTCTTT. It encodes CASSYHPPSDRVNETFF.

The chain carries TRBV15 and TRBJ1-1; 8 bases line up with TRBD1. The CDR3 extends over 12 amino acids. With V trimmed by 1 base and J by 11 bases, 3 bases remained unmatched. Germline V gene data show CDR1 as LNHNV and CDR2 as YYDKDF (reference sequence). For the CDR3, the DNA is TGTGCCACCAGCAGAGGACAGGGGCGGGCTTTCTTT. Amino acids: CATSRGQGRAFF.

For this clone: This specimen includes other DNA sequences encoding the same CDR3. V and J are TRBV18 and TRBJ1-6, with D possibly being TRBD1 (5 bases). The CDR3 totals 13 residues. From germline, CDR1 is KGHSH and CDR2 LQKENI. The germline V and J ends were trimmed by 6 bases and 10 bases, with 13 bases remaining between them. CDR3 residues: CASSPGGGSPLHF. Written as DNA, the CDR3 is TGTGCCAGCTCCCCTGGGGGAGGGTCACCCCTCCACTTT. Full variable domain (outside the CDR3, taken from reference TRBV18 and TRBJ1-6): NAGVMQNPRHLVRRRGQEARLRCSPMKGHSHVYWYRQLPEEGLKFMVYLQKENIIDESGMPKERFSAEFPKEGPSILRIQQVVRGDSAAYFCASSPGGGSPLHFGNGTRLTVT.